Below, one T cell receptor (beta chain) is given with its context. This specimen comes from a study of blood T cells in healthy people across ages. A second PCR of about 6 to 12 cycles used a sample-barcoded 5' primer and a J-beta primer mix. TCRdb processed the 5' RACE reads anew with MiXCR; each CDR3 protein has one entry. The data show about 1.5 million distinct CDR3 sequences, approximately 43% seen once. They isolated at least 6.5 million PBMCs from each sample. The receptor's source is a woman younger than 35 in good health. Sequenced input: blood.

CDR3 in amino acids: CASSFLRARNTEAFF. Written as DNA, the CDR3 is TGTGCCAGCAGTTTTTTGCGGGCGAGAAACACTGAAGCTTTCTTT. This rearrangement joins TRBV12-3 or TRBV12-4 to TRBJ1-1; D is unclear. CDR3 length: 15 residues. V was clipped by 3 bases and J by 2 bases, with 13 bases between them.